Following are 17 T cell receptor beta chains from one sample sequenced in a study of immune heterogeneity within non-small cell lung tumors. The template for each sample was 550 to 700 ng of genomic DNA, which had been extracted from bulk tumor tissue. In surgery, several biopsies were collected from each primary tumor at widely spaced sites. Patients had untreated, newly diagnosed non-small cell lung cancer and underwent curative surgery. Multiplex PCR amplified TCR beta CDR3 with 32 V and 13 J primers. TCRdb called the multiplex PCR reads again in MiXCR, with one record for every CDR3 protein. The repertoire holds a few thousand distinct CDR3 sequences, with around 50% as singletons. The sample was lung tumor tissue. The receptors here all came from a man between 45 and 60 years old with non-small cell lung cancer.

The V call is TRBV7-9, the J call TRBJ2-1, with 11 bases matching TRBD1. Trimming took 3 bases from V and 7 from J; bases not matched to a gene: 5. The CDR3 totals 15 residues. Per germline, CDR1 SEHNR and CDR2 FQNEAQ (reference sequence). The CDR3 nucleotides are TGTGCCAGCAGCTTCCGGGGACAGGGGGTGAATGAGCAGTTCTTC. Protein sequence: CASSFRGQGVNEQFF.

V usage is TRBV6-1 and J usage is TRBJ1-2, with D possibly being TRBD1 (6 bases). The CDR3 is 12 amino acids. In germline, CDR1 is MNHNS, CDR2 SASEGT. V dropped 6 bases and J dropped 4 bases, with 9 bases sitting between them. The CDR3 spells CASRTGSYGYTF. In DNA form, the CDR3 reads TGTGCCAGCAGGACAGGTTCCTATGGCTACACCTTC.

This clonotype qualifies as large. The chain joins TRBV6-2 or TRBV6-3 to TRBJ1-5; possibly TRBD1 for D (5 bases). V lost 6 bases and J 3 bases, leaving 12 bases between the germline ends. The CDR3 sequence is 14 residues long. The germline V gene encodes CDR1 MNHEY and CDR2 SVGEGT. CDR3 bases: TGTGCCAGCAGCTTTGCGGGGCCCAATCAGCCCCAGCATTTT. Protein: CASSFAGPNQPQHF.

Concerning this clonotype: A junction end diverges from the germline sequence, so it may reflect a read error. The J gene is TRBJ2-5, the V gene TRBV15; TRBD2 matches at 10 bases. Germline-derived CDR1 and CDR2 are LNHNV and YYDKDF (reference sequence). The length of the CDR3 is 13 residues. DNA of the CDR3: TGTGCCACCAGCAGGCTAGCGGGAGAGGCCCAGTACTTC. Protein sequence: CATSRLAGEAQYF.

This clonotype is labeled medium-sized. The chain is built from TRBV27 and TRBJ2-7, with 10 bases matching TRBD2. CDR1 is MNHEY and CDR2 is SMNVEV in the germline V gene (reference sequence). Unmatched junction bases numbered 2, after V lost 0 bases and J lost 3 bases. The CDR3 contains 15 residues. The CDR3 bases are TGTGCCAGCAGTTTATCGGTAGCGGGAGGCTACGAGCAGTACTTC. This translates into CASSLSVAGGYEQYF.

The genes are TRBV5-5 and TRBJ2-3; the match to TRBD1 covers 7 bases. CDR1 is SGHKS, CDR2 YYEKEE, per germline (reference sequence). The CDR3 spans 15 residues. J was trimmed by 1 base and V by 4 bases; bases with no gene match: 6. CDR3 protein: CASSHGQDGTDTQYF. In nucleotides, the CDR3 is TGTGCCAGCAGCCACGGACAGGACGGCACAGATACGCAGTATTTT.

This clonotype is deemed medium-sized (0.01 to 0.1%). The chain links TRBV6-1 to TRBJ2-7, with 10 positions matching TRBD2. Trimming cost V 10 bases and J 4 bases; bases outside gene matches: 7. Looked up from germline, CDR1 is MNHNS and CDR2 is SASEGT. This CDR3 has 13 amino acids. The CDR3 loop reads CAIGTSASYEQYF. The CDR3 coding sequence is TGTGCCATCGGGACTAGCGCATCTTACGAGCAGTACTTC.

This clonotype was seen more than once but under ten times. J is TRBJ1-3 and V is TRBV6-9; unclear D gene. V gave up 8 bases and J gave up 3 bases, with 14 bases separating them. Germline V gives CDR1 MNHGY, CDR2 SVAAGI. The CDR3 is made up of 14 amino acids. DNA of the CDR3: TGTGCCAGCCGTTCCGTACCCTTTGGAAACACCATATATTTT. Protein: CASRSVPFGNTIYF.

This clonotype is medium-sized within its sample. V and J are TRBV29-1 and TRBJ2-2; a weak D match, TRBD1 (5 bases). In germline, CDR1 is SQVTM, CDR2 ANQGSEA. V dropped 5 bases and J dropped 2 bases, with 12 bases sitting between them. The CDR3 sequence is 14 residues long. CDR3 in amino acids: CSVLGQVNTGELFF. The CDR3, as DNA: TGCAGCGTTTTGGGGCAGGTTAACACCGGGGAGCTGTTTTTT.

This clonotype counts as large. The V gene is TRBV19, the J gene TRBJ2-7; 8 bases fit TRBD1. The J segment lost 3 bases and the V segment lost 5 bases, leaving 6 bases of the junction unmatched. The CDR3 sequence is 14 residues long. Germline values: CDR1 LNHDA, CDR2 SQIVND (reference sequence). The DNA of the CDR3 is TGTGCCAGTAGTCCCGGGACAGGACTCTACGAGCAGTACTTC. This translates into CASSPGTGLYEQYF.

V is TRBV7-6 and J is TRBJ1-4; D is unresolved. Between the trimmed V and J ends, which lost 5 bases and 5 bases, there was a span of 15 bases. This CDR3 comprises 15 residues. Per germline, CDR1 SGHVS and CDR2 FNYEAQ. The CDR3 region is CASSAYSAQNEKLFF. DNA of the CDR3: TGTGCCAGCAGCGCGTACAGCGCCCAAAATGAAAAACTGTTTTTT.

Within the sample, this clonotype is medium-sized. The CDR3 DNA follows: TGTGCCACCAGCAGAGGGGCGGGAGGGCCCTATGAGCAGTTCTTC. It yields the protein CATSRGAGGPYEQFF. The chain has TRBV15 and TRBJ2-1; 9 bases fit TRBD2. CDR3 length: 15 residues. Trimming removed 1 base from V and 8 bases from J; junction bases left unmatched: 6. Looked up from germline, CDR1 is LNHNV and CDR2 is YYDKDF (reference sequence).

J is TRBJ2-5 and V is TRBV3-1; TRBD2 matches at 10 bases. The CDR3 totals 18 residues. The V segment lost 4 bases and the J segment 5 bases; nucleotides outside the gene matches: 16. Germline V lookup: CDR1 LGHDT, CDR2 YNNKEL (reference sequence). The CDR3 DNA sequence: TGTGCCAGCAGCCCCATGGGGGGTAGCGGGAGGAGGGCGGAGACCCAGTACTTC. Protein sequence: CASSPMGGSGRRAETQYF.

This clonotype is termed medium-sized. The rearrangement links TRBV11-2 to TRBJ1-2; D perhaps matches TRBD1 (5 bases). Germline loops: CDR1 SGHAT, CDR2 FQNNGV. This CDR3 comprises 12 residues. V was cut by 0 bases and J by 7 bases, with 6 bases left in between. The CDR3, as DNA: TGTGCCAGCAGCTTAGACAGGGTTGGCTACACCTTC. It encodes CASSLDRVGYTF.

This chain joins TRBV15 and TRBJ2-3; 12 nucleotides match TRBD1. The germline CDR1 and CDR2 sequences are LNHNV and YYDKDF (reference sequence). After removal of 0 bases from V and 0 bases from J, the junction contained 7 bases not matched to a gene. This CDR3 has 19 amino acids. The CDR3 bases are TGTGCCACCAGCAGAGATGGGGGACAGGGGGCGACCAGCACAGATACGCAGTATTTT. Protein sequence: CATSRDGGQGATSTDTQYF. Using reference TRBV15 and TRBJ2-3 for the parts outside the CDR3, the full variable domain is DAMVIQNPRYQVTQFGKPVTLSCSQTLNHNVMYWYQQKSSQAPKLLFHYYDKDFNNEADTPDNFQSRRPNTSFCFLDIRSPGLGDTAMYLCATSRDGGQGATSTDTQYFGPGTRLTVL.

This clonotype is categorized as medium-sized (0.01 to 0.1%). The chain has TRBV30 and TRBJ1-1, with unresolved D. Germline V gene lookup returns CDR1 GTSNPN and CDR2 SVGIG (reference sequence). The CDR3 sequence is 15 residues long. V was trimmed by 1 base and J by 2 bases, leaving 14 bases between them. The chain's CDR3 is CAWSGHSWGNTEAFF. The CDR3 DNA reads TGTGCCTGGAGTGGTCATAGTTGGGGAAACACTGAAGCTTTCTTT.

V gene TRBV6-1 combines with J gene TRBJ1-2; 12 bases fit TRBD1. Germline CDR1 reads MNHNS; CDR2 reads SASEGT. The CDR3 covers 14 residues. V shed 8 bases and J 6 bases; nucleotides not matched to a gene: 7. CDR3 protein: CASRLGTGGHGYTF. CDR3 DNA sequence: TGTGCCAGCCGACTCGGGACAGGGGGCCATGGCTACACCTTC.